The 18 T cell receptor beta chains in this list originate from one sample, sequenced in a study of OX40 agonist ivuxolimab in advanced cancers. The repertoire was sequenced with immunoSEQ multiplex PCR; TCRdb's copy has only in-frame clones and lacks some. The profile shows some 65,000 clones, around 87% of them singletons. The sequences come from CD4+ or CD8+ T cells sorted from blood, collected in a trial of the OX40 agonist ivuxolimab. The receptors were sampled from an adult with an advanced solid tumor such as melanoma, head and neck, liver or kidney cancer.

This clone was detected only once. The chain has TRBV6-1 and TRBJ2-1, with 8 bases identical to TRBD1. After removal of 8 bases from V and 13 bases from J, the junction contained 13 bases not matched to a gene. The CDR3 is 13 amino acids. The germline CDR1 and CDR2 sequences are MNHNS and SASEGT. This CDR3 reads CASRSLDRGGQFF. The DNA for the CDR3 is TGTGCCAGCCGGAGCCTCGACAGGGGCGGTCAGTTCTTC.

The chain uses TRBV11-3 and TRBJ2-5; possible D gene TRBD2, 7 bases. From germline, CDR1 is SGHNT and CDR2 YENEEA. With 2 bases removed from V and 3 bases from J, the gap between germline ends came to 13 bases. CDR3 size: 15 residues. CDR3: CASSLQSGDKETQYF. The DNA of the CDR3 is TGTGCCAGCAGCTTACAAAGCGGGGACAAAGAGACCCAGTACTTC.

V and J are TRBV7-9 and TRBJ1-3; D is unclear. Trimming cost V 6 bases and J 5 bases, with 11 bases left between them. The CDR3 extends over 13 amino acids. Germline V gene sequence: CDR1 SEHNR, CDR2 FQNEAQ (reference sequence). Here the CDR3 DNA reads TGTGCCAGCAGGCACAGCTTTAGAAACACCATATATTTT. Protein: CASRHSFRNTIYF.

V is TRBV7-9 and J is TRBJ1-3; no firm D call. Trimming left V 3 bases short and J 1 base short, with 10 bases between. Looked up from germline, CDR1 is SEHNR and CDR2 is FQNEAQ (reference sequence). The CDR3 runs 15 residues. The CDR3 nucleotides read TGTGCCAGCAGCTTTTTAGGCACATCTGGAAACACCATATATTTT. Translating gives CASSFLGTSGNTIYF.

The rearrangement uses TRBV6-5 and TRBJ1-6; D ambiguous. The germline gives CDR1 MNHEY, CDR2 SVGAGI. V lost 2 bases and J lost 9, with 8 bases in between. This CDR3 contains 13 residues. CDR3 sequence reads: CASSYKETSPLHF. The CDR3, as DNA: TGTGCCAGCAGTTACAAGGAGACTTCACCCCTCCACTTT.

The chain couples TRBV6-5 to TRBJ1-2; no firm D call. The CDR3 loop spans 15 amino acids. Germline assignment: CDR1 MNHEY and CDR2 SVGAGI. V was clipped by 2 bases and J by 8 bases, with 18 bases between them. In DNA form, the CDR3 reads TGTGCCAGCAGTTACGCCGATGCGGGCTCGGTCGGCTACACCTTC. It specifies CASSYADAGSVGYTF.

The rearrangement joins TRBV30 to TRBJ2-1; 8 bases are shared with TRBD2. CDR1 and CDR2 from the germline V gene are GTSNPN and SVGIG (reference sequence). This CDR3 comprises 15 residues. Losses at the gene ends were 2 bases for V and 4 bases for J; bases not matched to a gene: 7. The CDR3 sequence is CAWSLSGGPYNEQFF. The CDR3, as DNA: TGTGCCTGGAGTCTAAGCGGGGGACCGTACAATGAGCAGTTCTTC.

This clone came up once. The chain links TRBV19 to TRBJ1-2; 8 nucleotides match TRBD1. This CDR3 is built from 15 residues. The V gene end was trimmed by 2 bases and the J gene end by 7 bases; junction bases not matched to a gene: 9. Germline CDR1 is LNHDA and CDR2 is SQIVND (reference sequence). CDR3 nucleotides: TGTGCCAGTAGTATAAGAGGGACAGGTTCACTTGGCTACACCTTC. Protein product: CASSIRGTGSLGYTF.

CDR3 sequence: CASSYASPKGYEQYF. The CDR3, as DNA: TGTGCCAGCAGTTACGCATCCCCCAAGGGGTACGAGCAGTACTTC. V gene TRBV6-5 combines with J gene TRBJ2-7; tentative D call: TRBD1 (5 bases). Germline V CDR1 and CDR2: MNHEY, SVGAGI. The CDR3 runs to 15 residues. With 2 bases removed from V and 4 bases from J, the gap between germline ends came to 15 bases.

The gene calls are TRBV7-2 and TRBJ2-7, with 7 bases matching TRBD1. CDR1 is SGHTA, CDR2 FQGNSA, per germline. V shed 6 bases and J 0 bases; nucleotides not matched to a gene: 2. The CDR3 loop spans 13 amino acids. The CDR3 reads CASRPGGSYEQYF. CDR3 sequence (DNA): TGTGCCAGCAGGCCAGGGGGCTCCTACGAGCAGTACTTC.

V and J are TRBV10-1 and TRBJ2-1; D remains unclear. From germline, CDR1 is WNHNN and CDR2 SYGVQD (reference sequence). The CDR3 is 13 residues long. V was trimmed by 2 bases and J by 9 bases, leaving 11 bases between them. CDR3 DNA sequence: TGCGCCAGCAGTGAGGCCCGGGTCCCTGAGCAGTTCTTC. Amino acids: CASSEARVPEQFF.

The chain recombines TRBV6-6 with TRBJ1-4, with D unclear. This CDR3 contains 14 residues. V was pared by 11 bases and J by 0 bases, with 13 bases between. CDR1 is MNHNY and CDR2 is SVGAGI in the germline V gene (reference sequence). The CDR3: CASTSRATNEKLFF. The CDR3 region has the DNA TGTGCCTCAACATCTCGTGCAACTAATGAAAAACTGTTTTTT.

The chain joins TRBV21-1 to TRBJ2-1; TRBD1 is the table's D call, not checked against the DNA. TRBV21-1 counts as a pseudogene. This CDR3 has 16 amino acids. CDR3 amino acids: CASSSRRDRTLNEQFF. The CDR3 nucleotides are TGTGCCAGCAGCTCCCGCCGGGACAGGACCCTCAATGAGCAGTTCTTC.

The rearrangement joins TRBV18 to TRBJ2-1, with D perhaps matching TRBD1 (5 bases). V lost 3 bases, J lost 4 bases, and 16 bases lay in between. Germline values: CDR1 KGHSH, CDR2 LQKENI. The CDR3 runs to 16 residues. CDR3 sequence: CASSPGRQGSYNEQFF. DNA of the CDR3: TGTGCCAGCTCACCCGGACGGCAGGGCAGTTACAATGAGCAGTTCTTC.

The CDR3 nucleotides read TGTGCCAGCAGTGGCGACAGGGGACGGGGAAACACCATATATTTT. Its translation: CASSGDRGRGNTIYF. The V call is TRBV6-1, the J call TRBJ1-3; 8 bases agree with TRBD1. The CDR3 sequence is 15 residues long. J lost 4 bases, V lost 4 bases, and 6 bases had no gene match. Germline CDR1 is MNHNS and CDR2 is SASEGT.

This chain uses TRBV11-2 with TRBJ2-7, with a possible D match to TRBD2 (6 bases). The germline V gene encodes CDR1 SGHAT and CDR2 FQNNGV. There are 16 residues in the CDR3. The germline V and J ends were trimmed by 5 bases and 3 bases, with 20 bases remaining between them. CDR3 protein: CASSPSRRARLYEQYF. The CDR3, as DNA: TGTGCCAGCAGCCCTAGTAGGAGGGCCCGCCTCTACGAGCAGTACTTC.

The V and J genes are TRBV9 and TRBJ2-1; the D gene is possibly TRBD2 (6 bases). Trimming left V 4 bases short and J 4 bases short, with 15 bases between. This CDR3 region has 15 residues. Germline V gene lookup returns CDR1 SGDLS and CDR2 YYNGEE. As DNA, the CDR3 is TGTGCCAGCAGCTCCCAAGCGGGCCCGTACAATGAGCAGTTCTTC. The encoded protein is CASSSQAGPYNEQFF.

The CDR3 loop reads CASSLGQTSGYGYTF. Written as DNA, the CDR3 is TGTGCCAGCAGCTTAGGGCAGACCTCGGGCTATGGCTACACCTTC. This chain uses TRBV7-2 with TRBJ1-2; no clear D. CDR3 length: 15 amino acids. Germline CDR1 is SGHTA and CDR2 is FQGNSA. V was clipped by 1 base and J by 4 bases, with 13 bases between them. Full variable domain (missing parts from reference TRBV7-2 and TRBJ1-2): GAGVSQSPSNKVTEKGKDVELRCDPISGHTALYWYRQSLGQGLEFLIYFQGNSAPDKSGLPSDRFSAERTGGSVSTLTIQRTQQEDSAVYLCASSLGQTSGYGYTFGSGTRLTVV.